This is a list of T cell receptor beta chains from one sample in a study of control samples from healthy donors and cancer patients. This table comes from immunoSEQ multiplex PCR, and its TCRdb copy is limited to in-frame clones, with some not included. The data contain around 110,000 clones, more than 70% of them seen just once; the ten biggest clones take up about 2.1%. The sequenced sample was blood. These receptors originate from a woman in her 70s in good health. The CDR3 runs from the conserved cysteine through the conserved F or W. A D gene is named only where the DNA matches it firmly. The listing skips clone size in some rows; elsewhere it reads once, few, many or a size class.

d_call: .
clone_size: .
v_call: TRBV3-1/TRBV3-2
j_call: TRBJ1-6
cdr3_aa: CASSQLGGSGHYNSPLHF
cdr3_nt: TGTGCCAGCAGCCAATTGGGGGGGAGCGGACACTATAATTCACCCCTCCACTTT

d_call: .
clone_size: .
v_call: TRBV7-3
j_call: TRBJ2-3
cdr3_aa: CASSLNTARTDTQYF
cdr3_nt: TGTGCCAGCAGCTTAAATACGGCACGGACAGATACGCAGTATTTT

d_call: .
clone_size: .
v_call: TRBV2
j_call: TRBJ2-1
cdr3_aa: CASRSGNEQFF
cdr3_nt: TGTGCCAGCAGGTCGGGGAATGAGCAGTTCTTC

d_call: TRBD1
clone_size: .
v_call: TRBV2
j_call: TRBJ1-5
cdr3_aa: CASRGQANQPQHF
cdr3_nt: TGTGCCAGCAGGGGACAGGCGAATCAGCCCCAGCATTTT

d_call: .
clone_size: .
v_call: TRBV19
j_call: TRBJ2-7
cdr3_aa: CASSIGRASYEQYF
cdr3_nt: TGTGCCAGTAGTATTGGGCGGGCGTCCTACGAGCAGTACTTC

d_call: TRBD1
clone_size: .
v_call: TRBV6-2/TRBV6-3
j_call: TRBJ2-6
cdr3_aa: CASSPLTGAFSGANVLTF
cdr3_nt: TGTGCCAGCAGCCCTTTGACAGGGGCTTTCTCTGGGGCCAACGTCCTGACTTTC

d_call: .
clone_size: .
v_call: TRBV12-3/TRBV12-4
j_call: TRBJ1-1
cdr3_aa: CASSTGYVAEAFF
cdr3_nt: TGTGCCAGCAGCACAGGGTATGTGGCTGAAGCTTTCTTT

d_call: TRBD2
clone_size: once
v_call: TRBV19
j_call: TRBJ2-2
cdr3_aa: CASSYRLAGNTGELFF
cdr3_nt: TGTGCCAGTAGCTATAGACTAGCGGGAAACACCGGGGAGCTGTTTTTT

d_call: TRBD2
clone_size: few
v_call: TRBV6-5
j_call: TRBJ2-7
cdr3_aa: CATSSGGYHEQYF
cdr3_nt: TGTGCCACATCTAGCGGGGGTTACCACGAGCAGTACTTC

d_call: TRBD2
clone_size: .
v_call: TRBV7-2
j_call: TRBJ2-5
cdr3_aa: CASSTAGGRETQYF
cdr3_nt: TGTGCCAGCAGCACAGCGGGGGGTCGAGAGACCCAGTACTTC

d_call: .
clone_size: once
v_call: TRBV7-9
j_call: TRBJ1-4
cdr3_aa: CASTSLAGGKLFF
cdr3_nt: TGTGCCAGCACCTCGCTTGCAGGCGGAAAACTGTTTTTT

d_call: TRBD1
clone_size: once
v_call: TRBV11-2
j_call: TRBJ1-1
cdr3_aa: CASSWGQGLNTEAFF
cdr3_nt: TGTGCCAGCAGCTGGGGACAGGGGTTGAACACTGAAGCTTTCTTT

d_call: .
clone_size: .
v_call: TRBV27
j_call: TRBJ2-1
cdr3_aa: CASSTLNEQFF
cdr3_nt: TGTGCCAGCAGTACCCTCAATGAGCAGTTCTTC

d_call: TRBD1
clone_size: few
v_call: TRBV6-6
j_call: TRBJ1-5
cdr3_aa: CASSTGTGGSNQPQHF
cdr3_nt: TGTGCCAGCAGTACCGGGACAGGAGGAAGCAATCAGCCCCAGCATTTT

d_call: .
clone_size: .
v_call: TRBV5-1
j_call: TRBJ1-1
cdr3_aa: CASSLHRNMNTEAFF
cdr3_nt: TGCGCCAGCAGCTTGCACAGAAACATGAACACTGAAGCTTTCTTT

d_call: .
clone_size: .
v_call: TRBV6-5
j_call: TRBJ2-7
cdr3_aa: CASSKSRVWEQYF
cdr3_nt: TGTGCCAGCAGTAAGTCCCGGGTCTGGGAGCAGTACTTC

d_call: .
clone_size: .
v_call: TRBV19
j_call: TRBJ2-1
cdr3_aa: CASRYSGRASSGEQFF
cdr3_nt: TGTGCCAGTAGGTACTCCGGCCGGGCTAGCTCCGGTGAGCAGTTCTTC

d_call: .
clone_size: .
v_call: TRBV7-9
j_call: TRBJ1-2
cdr3_aa: CASSSPRDAYGYTF
cdr3_nt: TGTGCCAGCAGCTCCCCCCGGGACGCCTATGGCTACACCTTC

d_call: .
clone_size: .
v_call: TRBV6-2/TRBV6-3
j_call: TRBJ1-1
cdr3_aa: CASSQSRAEAFF
cdr3_nt: TGTGCCAGCAGCCAAAGTCGGGCTGAAGCTTTCTTT

d_call: TRBD1
clone_size: .
v_call: TRBV9
j_call: TRBJ2-7
cdr3_aa: CASGRQGETDEQYF
cdr3_nt: TGTGCCAGTGGCCGACAGGGGGAAACTGACGAGCAGTACTTC

d_call: TRBD1
clone_size: .
v_call: TRBV2
j_call: TRBJ1-5
cdr3_aa: CASSDSQGVQPQHF
cdr3_nt: TGTGCCAGCAGTGACAGTCAGGGGGTTCAGCCCCAGCATTTT

d_call: .
clone_size: .
v_call: TRBV9
j_call: TRBJ2-1
cdr3_aa: CASSGGDNEQFF
cdr3_nt: TGTGCCAGCAGCGGGGGGGACAATGAGCAGTTCTTC

d_call: .
clone_size: .
v_call: TRBV4-1
j_call: TRBJ1-2
cdr3_aa: CASSAEQGRYGYTF
cdr3_nt: TGCGCCAGCAGCGCCGAGCAGGGACGGTATGGCTACACCTTC

d_call: .
clone_size: .
v_call: TRBV5-1
j_call: TRBJ1-4
cdr3_aa: CASSPGTGGNEKLFF
cdr3_nt: TGCGCCAGCAGCCCTGGTACCGGGGGTAATGAAAAACTGTTTTTT

d_call: .
clone_size: few
v_call: TRBV5-8
j_call: TRBJ2-5
cdr3_aa: CASSPGTYQETQYF
cdr3_nt: TGTGCCAGCAGCCCGGGGACATACCAAGAGACCCAGTACTTC

d_call: .
clone_size: .
v_call: TRBV10-3
j_call: TRBJ2-1
cdr3_aa: CAISESAYSYNEQFF
cdr3_nt: TGTGCCATCAGTGAGTCGGCGTATTCCTACAATGAGCAGTTCTTC

d_call: .
clone_size: .
v_call: TRBV2
j_call: TRBJ1-1
cdr3_aa: CASSDLSGRTEAFF
cdr3_nt: TGTGCCAGCAGTGATTTGTCAGGGAGGACTGAAGCTTTCTTT

d_call: TRBD1
clone_size: .
v_call: TRBV20-1
j_call: TRBJ1-4
cdr3_aa: CSASRGRGRPNEKLFF
cdr3_nt: TGCAGTGCTAGTCGGGGCAGGGGGCGGCCTAATGAAAAACTGTTTTTT

d_call: .
clone_size: .
v_call: TRBV20-1
j_call: TRBJ2-5
cdr3_aa: CSAREETQYF
cdr3_nt: TGCAGTGCTAGAGAAGAGACCCAGTACTTC

d_call: .
clone_size: .
v_call: TRBV6-2/TRBV6-3
j_call: TRBJ2-7
cdr3_aa: CASSFDRISYEQYF
cdr3_nt: TGTGCCAGCAGTTTTGACAGGATCTCCTACGAGCAGTACTTC

d_call: .
clone_size: .
v_call: TRBV4-3
j_call: TRBJ1-2
cdr3_aa: CASSQDERQATYGYTF
cdr3_nt: TGCGCCAGCAGCCAAGATGAACGACAGGCGACGTATGGCTACACCTTC

d_call: TRBD1
clone_size: .
v_call: TRBV4-3
j_call: TRBJ2-7
cdr3_aa: CASSQRTGGSEQYF
cdr3_nt: TGCGCCAGCAGCCAGCGGACAGGGGGCTCCGAGCAGTACTTC

d_call: .
clone_size: .
v_call: TRBV2
j_call: TRBJ1-2
cdr3_aa: CASSDGEAYGYTF
cdr3_nt: TGTGCCAGCAGTGACGGGGAGGCGTATGGCTACACCTTC

d_call: TRBD1
clone_size: .
v_call: TRBV18
j_call: TRBJ2-5
cdr3_aa: CASSPGTGLGETQYF
cdr3_nt: TGTGCCAGCTCACCAGGGACAGGGCTGGGGGAGACCCAGTACTTC

d_call: .
clone_size: .
v_call: TRBV12-3/TRBV12-4
j_call: TRBJ2-7
cdr3_aa: CASSSTGLYEQYF
cdr3_nt: TGTGCCAGCAGTTCTACAGGGCTCTACGAGCAGTACTTC

d_call: .
clone_size: .
v_call: TRBV7-2
j_call: TRBJ1-1
cdr3_aa: CASSFDRGSTEAFF
cdr3_nt: TGTGCCAGCAGCTTTGATAGGGGGAGCACTGAAGCTTTCTTT

d_call: .
clone_size: .
v_call: TRBV5-1
j_call: TRBJ1-5
cdr3_aa: CASSSGLGDQPQHF
cdr3_nt: TGCGCCAGCAGCTCGGGGTTGGGGGATCAGCCCCAGCATTTT

d_call: .
clone_size: .
v_call: TRBV5-4
j_call: TRBJ1-1
cdr3_aa: CASSLDTQNQAFF
cdr3_nt: TGTGCCAGCAGCTTGGATACGCAGAATCAAGCTTTCTTT

d_call: .
clone_size: .
v_call: TRBV7-9
j_call: TRBJ2-7
cdr3_aa: CASSWEGYEQYF
cdr3_nt: TGTGCCAGCAGCTGGGAAGGGTACGAGCAGTACTTC

d_call: TRBD1
clone_size: .
v_call: TRBV4-3
j_call: TRBJ2-1
cdr3_aa: CASSQHWTGNNEQFF
cdr3_nt: TGCGCCAGCAGCCAACACTGGACAGGGAACAATGAGCAGTTCTTC

d_call: TRBD1
clone_size: .
v_call: TRBV27
j_call: TRBJ1-2
cdr3_aa: CASSFRTGGDYGYTF
cdr3_nt: TGTGCCAGCAGTTTTCGGACAGGGGGAGACTATGGCTACACCTTC

d_call: TRBD2
clone_size: .
v_call: TRBV6-5
j_call: TRBJ2-1
cdr3_aa: CASSPGGVTYNEQFF
cdr3_nt: TGTGCCAGCAGTCCGGGGGGGGTCACCTACAATGAGCAGTTCTTC

d_call: .
clone_size: .
v_call: TRBV5-1
j_call: TRBJ1-3
cdr3_aa: CASSLDTGRSGNTIYF
cdr3_nt: TGCGCCAGCAGCTTGGATACAGGGCGCTCTGGAAACACCATATATTTT

d_call: .
clone_size: .
v_call: TRBV6-4
j_call: TRBJ1-1
cdr3_aa: CASTRTALSRTEAFF
cdr3_nt: TGTGCCAGCACTAGGACAGCCTTAAGTCGGACTGAAGCTTTCTTT

d_call: .
clone_size: .
v_call: TRBV4-1
j_call: TRBJ2-5
cdr3_aa: CASSPYGGERQETQYF
cdr3_nt: TGCGCCAGCAGTCCCTATGGGGGAGAGAGACAAGAGACCCAGTACTTC

d_call: TRBD1
clone_size: .
v_call: TRBV7-3
j_call: TRBJ2-1
cdr3_aa: CASSLKPSGTGGFNEQFF
cdr3_nt: TGTGCCAGCAGCTTAAAGCCCTCGGGGACAGGGGGCTTCAATGAGCAGTTCTTC

d_call: TRBD2
clone_size: .
v_call: TRBV4-1
j_call: TRBJ2-2
cdr3_aa: CASSQGRTRAYTGELFF
cdr3_nt: TGCGCCAGCAGCCAAGGACGGACTAGAGCCTACACCGGGGAGCTGTTTTTT

d_call: .
clone_size: .
v_call: TRBV6-1
j_call: TRBJ1-3
cdr3_aa: CASSEWVGNTIYF
cdr3_nt: TGTGCCAGCAGTGAATGGGTAGGAAACACCATATATTTT

d_call: TRBD1
clone_size: .
v_call: TRBV27
j_call: TRBJ1-6
cdr3_aa: CASRPGTGGANSPLHF
cdr3_nt: TGTGCCAGCAGACCCGGGACAGGAGGAGCTAATTCACCCCTCCACTTT

d_call: .
clone_size: .
v_call: TRBV2
j_call: TRBJ1-1
cdr3_aa: CASSEKASTPMNTEAFF
cdr3_nt: TGTGCCAGCAGTGAAAAGGCCTCCACCCCCATGAACACTGAAGCTTTCTTT

d_call: TRBD1
clone_size: .
v_call: TRBV2
j_call: TRBJ1-2
cdr3_aa: CASSANRGSYTF
cdr3_nt: TGTGCCAGCAGCGCAAACAGGGGTAGCTACACCTTC

d_call: TRBD1
clone_size: once
v_call: TRBV3-1/TRBV3-2
j_call: TRBJ1-5
cdr3_aa: CASSQGTGDGNQPQHF
cdr3_nt: TGTGCCAGCAGCCAGGGGACAGGGGATGGCAATCAGCCCCAGCATTTT

d_call: .
clone_size: once
v_call: TRBV5-4
j_call: TRBJ2-7
cdr3_aa: CASSPGGKSLYEQYF
cdr3_nt: TGTGCCAGCTCCCCTGGAGGGAAAAGTCTATACGAGCAGTACTTC

d_call: .
clone_size: .
v_call: TRBV5-6
j_call: TRBJ2-7
cdr3_aa: CASSTGHSYEQYF
cdr3_nt: TGTGCCAGCAGCACGGGACACTCCTACGAGCAGTACTTC

d_call: .
clone_size: .
v_call: TRBV9
j_call: TRBJ2-7
cdr3_aa: CASSPPGSLTYEQYF
cdr3_nt: TGTGCCAGCAGCCCCCCGGGGAGTCTAACCTACGAGCAGTACTTC

d_call: TRBD1
clone_size: once
v_call: TRBV5-1
j_call: TRBJ2-3
cdr3_aa: CASSLEHRGYDTQYF
cdr3_nt: TGCGCCAGCAGCTTGGAACACAGGGGGTACGATACGCAGTATTTT

d_call: .
clone_size: .
v_call: TRBV13
j_call: TRBJ1-5
cdr3_aa: CASSLRGGRGLNQPQHF
cdr3_nt: TGTGCCAGCAGCCTAAGGGGGGGCAGGGGCCTCAATCAGCCCCAGCATTTT

d_call: TRBD1
clone_size: .
v_call: TRBV19
j_call: TRBJ2-2
cdr3_aa: CASSIERPGQGATGELFF
cdr3_nt: TGTGCCAGTAGTATCGAAAGACCAGGACAGGGGGCTACCGGGGAGCTGTTTTTT

d_call: .
clone_size: .
v_call: TRBV2
j_call: TRBJ2-7
cdr3_aa: CASRGGSSYEQYF
cdr3_nt: TGTGCCAGCAGGGGCGGAAGCTCCTACGAGCAGTACTTC

d_call: TRBD1
clone_size: .
v_call: TRBV6-6
j_call: TRBJ1-2
cdr3_aa: CASSSQGAYGYTF
cdr3_nt: TGTGCCAGCAGTTCACAGGGGGCGTATGGCTACACCTTC